Described below is a single T cell receptor (beta chain) sequence and its context. What it binds is unknown. This sample is drawn from a study of somatic mutations in cytotoxic T cells in rheumatoid arthritis. Study overall: Patient blood (about 30 ml EDTA) was collected right after diagnosis, preceding any treatment. Overall study findings and caveats: CD8+ clonality rose with age in rheumatoid arthritis patients, not healthy controls. Exceedance of 20% of CD8+ cells by the largest CD8+ clone occurred in about an eighth of the roughly 60 patients.

Using immunoSEQ multiplex PCR, the repertoire was profiled, and TCRdb retains in-frame clones only, with some absent. The table has about 14,000 clones, around four fifths seen once. The ends were cut back, 5 bases at V and 0 bases at J, with 13 bases in the middle. There are 15 residues in the CDR3. Germline lookup yields CDR1 MNHNY and CDR2 SVGAGI (reference sequence). This sequence originates from an adult with rheumatoid arthritis. This chain links TRBV6-6 with TRBJ1-1; no clear D. Sequenced: CD8+ T cells sorted from blood. The CDR3 coding sequence is TGTGCCAGCAGTCACCGACCTTTTATGAACACTGAAGCTTTCTTT. Its protein is CASSHRPFMNTEAFF.